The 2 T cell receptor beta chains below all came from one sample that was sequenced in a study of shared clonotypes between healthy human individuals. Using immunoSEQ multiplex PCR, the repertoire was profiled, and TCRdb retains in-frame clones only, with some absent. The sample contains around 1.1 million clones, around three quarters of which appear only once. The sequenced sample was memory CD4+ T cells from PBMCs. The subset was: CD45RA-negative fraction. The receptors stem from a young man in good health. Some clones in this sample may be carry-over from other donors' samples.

The CDR3 here is CSAVEQETQYF. The CDR3 DNA follows: TGCAGTGCGGTGGAGCAAGAGACCCAGTACTTC. The chain joins TRBV20-1 to TRBJ2-5; D remains ambiguous. The germline V and J ends were trimmed by 6 bases and 2 bases, with 7 bases remaining between them. This CDR3 spans 11 amino acids. In germline, CDR1 is DFQATT, CDR2 SNEGSKA (reference sequence).

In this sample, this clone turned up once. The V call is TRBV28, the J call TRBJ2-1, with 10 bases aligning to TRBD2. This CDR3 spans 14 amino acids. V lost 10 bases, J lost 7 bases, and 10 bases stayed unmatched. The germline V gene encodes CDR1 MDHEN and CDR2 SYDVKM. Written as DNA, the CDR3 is TGTGCCATCCAAGCGGGAGGGCCAGGGAATGAGCAGTTCTTC. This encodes CAIQAGGPGNEQFF.